The rows below give T cell receptor beta chains drawn from one sample of a study of blood T cell repertoires in COVID-19. The table came from immunoSEQ multiplex PCR; TCRdb's copy has only in-frame clones and leaves some out. Found here are about 94,000 clones, over 70% of them singletons; the top ten hold 15% to 20%. Source material: peripheral blood. Source of these receptors: a human donor in a cohort sampled during active COVID-19. CDR3s include the opening cysteine and the closing phenylalanine or tryptophan. The D gene is left open where the match is weak. The size field is filled for only some rows; it gives once, few, many or a size class.

cdr3_aa: CASSLRAGSGNIQYF
cdr3_nt: TGTGCCAGCAGTCTCCGGGCCGGGAGTGGAAACATTCAGTACTTC
clone_size: few
v_call: TRBV3-1/TRBV3-2
d_call: .
j_call: TRBJ2-4

cdr3_aa: CASSRTSGLTYEQYF
cdr3_nt: TGTGCCAGCAGCCGGACTAGCGGTCTTACCTACGAGCAGTACTTC
clone_size: .
v_call: TRBV7-2
d_call: TRBD2
j_call: TRBJ2-7

cdr3_aa: CASSSTGERNQPQHF
cdr3_nt: TGCGCCAGCAGCTCTACAGGGGAGCGCAATCAGCCCCAGCATTTT
clone_size: .
v_call: TRBV5-1
d_call: TRBD1
j_call: TRBJ1-5

cdr3_aa: CASSPARGEGTEAFF
cdr3_nt: TGTGCCAGCTCACCAGCGAGGGGGGAGGGCACTGAAGCTTTCTTT
clone_size: once
v_call: TRBV18
d_call: .
j_call: TRBJ1-1

cdr3_aa: CSANYGTEAFF
cdr3_nt: TGCAGTGCTAACTACGGCACTGAAGCTTTCTTT
clone_size: few
v_call: TRBV20-1
d_call: .
j_call: TRBJ1-1

cdr3_aa: CASSSSLAGGQFF
cdr3_nt: TGTGCCAGCAGCAGCTCACTAGCGGGAGGCCAGTTCTTC
clone_size: few
v_call: TRBV14
d_call: TRBD2
j_call: TRBJ2-1

cdr3_aa: CASSLGQGVNQPQHF
cdr3_nt: TGTGCCAGCAGCTTAGGACAGGGTGTGAATCAGCCCCAGCATTTT
clone_size: .
v_call: TRBV7-6
d_call: TRBD1
j_call: TRBJ1-5

cdr3_aa: CASSSGQGADTQYF
cdr3_nt: TGCGCCAGCAGCTCAGGACAGGGTGCAGATACGCAGTATTTT
clone_size: .
v_call: TRBV5-1
d_call: TRBD1
j_call: TRBJ2-3

cdr3_aa: CASRRTGETQYF
cdr3_nt: TGTGCCAGCAGGAGGACAGGAGAGACCCAGTACTTC
clone_size: once
v_call: TRBV2
d_call: TRBD1
j_call: TRBJ2-5

cdr3_aa: CASSFSDYYNEQFF
cdr3_nt: TGTGCCAGCAGCTTTAGCGACTACTACAATGAGCAGTTCTTC
clone_size: .
v_call: TRBV11-3
d_call: .
j_call: TRBJ2-1

cdr3_aa: CAWSGVAERSPLHF
cdr3_nt: TGTGCCTGGAGTGGGGTAGCGGAGAGATCACCCCTCCACTTT
clone_size: .
v_call: TRBV30
d_call: .
j_call: TRBJ1-6

cdr3_aa: CASSTLGGGRGQPQHF
cdr3_nt: TGTGCCAGTTCTACGTTAGGGGGTGGACGGGGTCAGCCCCAGCATTTT
clone_size: few
v_call: TRBV2
d_call: .
j_call: TRBJ1-5

cdr3_aa: CASSGTGSGEQFF
cdr3_nt: TGTGCCAGCTCCGGGACAGGGTCTGGTGAGCAGTTCTTC
clone_size: once
v_call: TRBV18
d_call: TRBD1
j_call: TRBJ2-1

cdr3_aa: CASSETGIEQYF
cdr3_nt: TGTGCCAGCAGTGAAACGGGGATTGAGCAGTACTTC
clone_size: .
v_call: TRBV2
d_call: .
j_call: TRBJ2-7

cdr3_aa: CASRPGASGANVLTF
cdr3_nt: TGTGCCAGCAGACCAGGGGCCTCTGGGGCCAACGTCCTGACTTTC
clone_size: .
v_call: TRBV27
d_call: .
j_call: TRBJ2-6

cdr3_aa: CASRPNLAKNIQYF
cdr3_nt: TGTGCCAGCAGACCTAACCTAGCCAAAAACATTCAGTACTTC
clone_size: .
v_call: TRBV28
d_call: .
j_call: TRBJ2-4

cdr3_aa: CASSQDRDRGGCYTF
cdr3_nt: TGTGCCAGCAGCCAAGATCGGGACAGGGGGGGATGCTACACCTTC
clone_size: .
v_call: TRBV14
d_call: TRBD1
j_call: TRBJ1-2

cdr3_aa: CASSLVGTGYGGYTF
cdr3_nt: TGCGCCAGCAGCTTGGTGGGGACAGGGTATGGGGGCTACACCTTC
clone_size: .
v_call: TRBV5-1
d_call: TRBD1
j_call: TRBJ1-2

cdr3_aa: CASEAGAGAEAFF
cdr3_nt: TGTGCCAGCGAGGCGGGGGCGGGCGCTGAAGCTTTCTTT
clone_size: .
v_call: TRBV2
d_call: .
j_call: TRBJ1-1

cdr3_aa: CSVEGDRSYGYTF
cdr3_nt: TGCAGCGTTGAAGGGGACAGGAGCTATGGCTACACCTTC
clone_size: .
v_call: TRBV29-1
d_call: TRBD1
j_call: TRBJ1-2

cdr3_aa: CAWVYRRVGEQYF
cdr3_nt: TGCGCCTGGGTATATCGGAGGGTGGGCGAGCAGTACTTC
clone_size: .
v_call: TRBV23-1
d_call: .
j_call: TRBJ2-7

cdr3_aa: CASSYSGRPDTQYF
cdr3_nt: TGTGCCAGCAGTTACTCGGGGAGGCCCGATACGCAGTATTTT
clone_size: .
v_call: TRBV6-5
d_call: .
j_call: TRBJ2-3

cdr3_aa: CASSPGTGREQYF
cdr3_nt: TGTGCCAGCAGCCCTGGGACAGGGCGGGAGCAGTACTTC
clone_size: .
v_call: TRBV28
d_call: TRBD1
j_call: TRBJ2-7